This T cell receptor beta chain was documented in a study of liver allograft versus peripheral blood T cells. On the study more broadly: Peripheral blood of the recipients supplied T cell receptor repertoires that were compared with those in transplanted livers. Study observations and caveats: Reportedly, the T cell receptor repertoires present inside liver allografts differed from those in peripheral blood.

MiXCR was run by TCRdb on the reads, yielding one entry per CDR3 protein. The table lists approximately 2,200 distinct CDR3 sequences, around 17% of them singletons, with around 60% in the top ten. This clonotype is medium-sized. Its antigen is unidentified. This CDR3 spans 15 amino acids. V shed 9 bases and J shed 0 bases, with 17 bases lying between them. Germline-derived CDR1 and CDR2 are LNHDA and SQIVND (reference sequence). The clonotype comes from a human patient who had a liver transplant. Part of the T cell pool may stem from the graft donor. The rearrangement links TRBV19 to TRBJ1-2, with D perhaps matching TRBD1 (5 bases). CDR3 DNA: TGTGCCAGCGGGGTCACAAGGGGCACTAACTATGGCTACACCTTC. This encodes CASGVTRGTNYGYTF.